The present entry profiles one T cell receptor beta chain with its context. The junction and the germline gene differ at one end; a read error may be behind it. Clones were read by immunoSEQ multiplex PCR, and TCRdb kept only the in-frame ones, dropping some. The sample has under 300,000 clones, approximately 85% seen once; the top ten hold 1.9%. These data belong to a study of blood T cell repertoires in COVID-19. At the level of the study: Sites across the United States, Italy and Spain contributed samples from acute and convalescent COVID-19.

Germline V gene data show CDR1 as SEHNR and CDR2 as FQNEAQ (reference sequence). The CDR3 consists of 12 residues. Sequenced input: PBMCs or T cells enriched from blood (not recorded which). The genes are TRBV7-9 and TRBJ2-7; TRBD2 agrees at 14 bases. The receptor's source is a woman between 50 and 59 years old who had recovered from COVID-19. In nucleotides, the CDR3 is TGTGCCAGCAGCCCTGGACTAGCGGGAGGTAATTTC. Translated, it gives CASSPGLAGGNF. Supplemented by reference TRBV7-9 and TRBJ2-7, the full variable domain reads DTGVSQNPRHKITKRGQNVTFRCDPISEHNRLYWYRQTLGQGPEFLTYFQNEAQLEKSRLLSDRFSAERPKGSFSTLEIQRTEQGDSAMYLCASSPGLAGGNFGPGTRLTVT.